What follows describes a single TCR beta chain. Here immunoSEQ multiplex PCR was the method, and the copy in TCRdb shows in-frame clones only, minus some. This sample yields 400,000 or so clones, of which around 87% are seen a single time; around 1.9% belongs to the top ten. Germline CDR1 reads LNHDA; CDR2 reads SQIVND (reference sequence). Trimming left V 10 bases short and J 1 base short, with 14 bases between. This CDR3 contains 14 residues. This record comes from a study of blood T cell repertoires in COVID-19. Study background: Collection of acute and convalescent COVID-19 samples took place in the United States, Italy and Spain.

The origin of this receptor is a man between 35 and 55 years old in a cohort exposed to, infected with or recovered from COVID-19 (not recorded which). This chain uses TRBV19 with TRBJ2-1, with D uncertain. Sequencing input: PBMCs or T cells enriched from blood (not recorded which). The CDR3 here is CATRESLSYNEQFF. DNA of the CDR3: TGTGCCACCCGAGAGTCCCTATCCTACAATGAGCAGTTCTTC.